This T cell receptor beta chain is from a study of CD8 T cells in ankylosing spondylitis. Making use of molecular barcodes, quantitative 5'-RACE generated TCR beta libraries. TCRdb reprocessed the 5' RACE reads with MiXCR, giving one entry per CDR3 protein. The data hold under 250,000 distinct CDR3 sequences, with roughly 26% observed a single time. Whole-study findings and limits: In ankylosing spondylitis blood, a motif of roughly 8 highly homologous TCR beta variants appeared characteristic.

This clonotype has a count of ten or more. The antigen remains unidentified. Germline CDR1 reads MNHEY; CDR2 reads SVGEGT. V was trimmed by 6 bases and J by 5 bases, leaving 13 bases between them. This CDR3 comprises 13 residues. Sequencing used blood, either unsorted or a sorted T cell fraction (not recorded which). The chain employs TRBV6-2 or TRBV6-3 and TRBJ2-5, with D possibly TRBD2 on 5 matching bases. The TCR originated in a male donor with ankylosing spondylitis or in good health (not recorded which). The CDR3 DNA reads TGTGCCAGCAGCCTACTATCGGGGGAGACCCAGTACTTC. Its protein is CASSLLSGETQYF.